Below, 17 T cell receptor beta chains from the same sample are listed, as sequenced in a study of T cells in Graves' hyperthyroidism and ophthalmopathy. There were TCR beta CDR3 regions amplified from RNA transcripts. The TCR CDR3 first-round RT-PCR relied on the HTBI primer set. One entry per CDR3 protein, called by TCRdb with MiXCR from the multiplex PCR reads. The sample shows 550,000 to 700,000 distinct CDR3 sequences, just over 45% of them seen only once. Sequenced sample: peripheral blood or thyroid tissue (not recorded which). These receptors were taken from an adult woman with Graves' disease, either hyperthyroidism or ophthalmopathy (not recorded which).

The chain recombines TRBV20-1 with TRBJ2-3; D might be TRBD2 (5 bases). This CDR3 has 14 residues. V was shortened by 5 bases and J by 0 bases, with 12 bases between the two germline ends. In germline, CDR1 is DFQATT, CDR2 SNEGSKA (reference sequence). The chain's CDR3 is CSAPRWESTDTQYF. CDR3 nucleotide sequence: TGCAGTGCTCCTAGATGGGAGAGCACAGATACGCAGTATTTT.

This clonotype was seen a single time. CDR3 sequence (DNA): TGTGCCAGCAGCTTAGGGCCTCAGGTCGATGGCTACACCTTC. It specifies CASSLGPQVDGYTF. The chain is built from TRBV7-2 and TRBJ1-2; D ambiguous. The CDR3 length is 14 residues. Per the germline V gene, CDR1 is SGHTA and CDR2 is FQGNSA. Trimming left V 1 base short and J 6 bases short, with 12 bases between.

The chain has TRBV25-1 and TRBJ1-1; possible D gene TRBD1, 6 bases. The V end was cut by 1 base, the J end by 1 base, with 10 bases between. Germline assignment: CDR1 MGHDK and CDR2 SYGVNS. The CDR3 is 15 residues long. The CDR3: CASSESLTGNTEAFF. The CDR3 nucleotides read TGTGCCAGCAGTGAATCCCTGACAGGGAACACTGAAGCTTTCTTT.

V usage is TRBV5-4 and J usage is TRBJ1-4; 11 bases match TRBD1. Unmatched junction bases numbered 5, after V lost 3 bases and J lost 7 bases. The CDR3 length is 15 residues. Looked up from germline, CDR1 is SGHNT and CDR2 is YYREEE (reference sequence). CDR3 nucleotides: TGTGCCAGCAGCTCCGGGACAGGGGGGAGTGAAAAACTGTTTTTT. Residues: CASSSGTGGSEKLFF.

The gene calls are TRBV7-9 and TRBJ2-5; no definite D call. CDR1 is SEHNR, CDR2 FQNEAQ, per germline (reference sequence). The V gene lost 6 bases and the J gene lost 2 bases, with 7 bases spanning the gap. The CDR3 has 12 amino acids. The CDR3 DNA sequence: TGTGCCAGCAGAAGGAGACAAGAGACCCAGTACTTC. Its translation is CASRRRQETQYF.

As regards this clonotype: Being one base from a much bigger clone, this may be a read error. The chain employs TRBV6-5 and TRBJ2-7; 8 bases fit TRBD2. The CDR3 spans 15 residues. Germline V gene lookup returns CDR1 MNHEY and CDR2 SVGAGI. CDR3 protein: CAISYSLADSYEQYF. CDR3 DNA: TGTGCCATCAGTTACTCACTAGCGGACTCCTACGAGCAGTACTTC.

There are a few counts of this clonotype. This chain joins TRBV10-3 and TRBJ1-5, with TRBD1 identical over 7 bases. The V and J ends lost 3 bases and 14 bases, in that order; junction bases with no gene match: 10. The CDR3 extends over 13 amino acids. Germline V gene sequence: CDR1 ENHRY, CDR2 SYGVKD. CDR3 loop: CAISERQGEAEHF. The CDR3 DNA is TGTGCCATCAGTGAACGGCAGGGGGAGGCCGAGCATTTT.

This clonotype was found many times. The chain has TRBV4-2 and TRBJ1-1; no clear D gene. The germline V gene encodes CDR1 LGHNA and CDR2 YNFKEQ. The V gene lost 3 bases and the J gene lost 4 bases, with 9 bases spanning the gap. The CDR3 has 13 residues. The CDR3 bases are TGTGCCAGCAGCCAGGCCATGGCCACTGAAGCTTTCTTT. Amino acid sequence: CASSQAMATEAFF.

The rearrangement uses TRBV10-1 and TRBJ2-5, with 8 bases matching TRBD1. V lost 2 bases, J lost 7 bases, and 9 bases stayed unmatched. This CDR3 spans 15 amino acids. The germline V gene has CDR1 WNHNN and CDR2 SYGVQD (reference sequence). CDR3 amino acids: CASSEGQGAEGTQYF. CDR3 DNA sequence: TGCGCCAGCAGTGAGGGCCAGGGGGCCGAGGGGACCCAGTACTTC.

This clonotype was counted many times. The V call is TRBV11-2, the J call TRBJ2-7; possibly TRBD1 or TRBD2 for D (6 bases each). The germline CDR1 and CDR2 sequences are SGHAT and FQNNGV. Trimming took off 3 bases at V and 2 bases at J, with 11 bases between the two ends. The CDR3 spans 14 residues. CDR3 region: CASSFTRGPYEQYF. In DNA form, the CDR3 reads TGTGCCAGCAGCTTTACTCGGGGGCCCTACGAGCAGTACTTC.

The chain has TRBV24-1 and TRBJ2-7; the D is unclear. Deletions cut 0 bases from V and 5 bases from J, with 7 bases between. The CDR3 loop spans 13 amino acids. Looked up from germline, CDR1 is KGHDR and CDR2 is SFDVKD. DNA for the CDR3: TGTGCCACCAGTGATTTGCCTGGGGACGAGCAGTACTTC. Translating it yields CATSDLPGDEQYF.

The rearrangement uses TRBV2 and TRBJ2-5; 7 bases map to TRBD1. The J call may be wrong; the DNA end is better matched by TRBJ2-7. The CDR3 sequence is 16 residues long. Germline V gives CDR1 SNHLY, CDR2 FYNNEI. CDR3 nucleotides: TGTGCCAGCAGTAAGGAACTTCGACAGGGAATCAACGAGCAGTACTTC. It yields the protein CASSKELRQGINEQYF.

This clonotype is a singleton in its sample. The genes are TRBV29-1 and TRBJ2-6; unclear D gene. The CDR3 contains 13 residues. The V gene lost 3 bases and the J gene lost 4 bases, with 7 bases spanning the gap. Germline CDR1 is SQVTM and CDR2 is ANQGSEA. In nucleotides, the CDR3 is TGCAGCGTTGAGGTTCAGGGGGCCAACGTCCTGACTTTC. It translates to CSVEVQGANVLTF. Variable domain in full (rest from reference TRBV29-1 and TRBJ2-6): SAVISQKPSRDICQRGTSLTIQCQVDSQVTMMFWYRQQPGQSLTLIATANQGSEATYESGFVIDKFPISRPNLTFSTLTVSNMSPEDSSIYLCSVEVQGANVLTFGAGSRLTVL.

The rearrangement joins TRBV21-1 to TRBJ2-5; TRBD1, the D gene given by the table, was not confirmed from the DNA. TRBV21-1 is a recognized pseudogene. The CDR3 runs 15 residues. The CDR3 nucleotides read TGTGCCAGCAGCACATCCTATTCGGGCGAGGAGACCCAGTACTTC. Translated: CASSTSYSGEETQYF.

This clonotype was recorded at least ten times. The V call is TRBV12-3 or TRBV12-4, the J call TRBJ1-1; 7 bases align to TRBD1. This CDR3 comprises 13 residues. V lost 6 bases and J lost 4; bases outside the gene matches: 5. CDR3 protein: CASRLQGSTEAFF. CDR3 sequence (DNA): TGTGCCAGCAGATTACAGGGGAGCACTGAAGCTTTCTTT.

V usage is TRBV5-1 and J usage is TRBJ1-1, with D tentatively TRBD1 (6 bases). CDR1 and CDR2 (germline): SGHRS, YFSETQ. The V gene lost 4 bases and the J gene lost 1 base, with 11 bases spanning the gap. CDR3 length equals 14 residues. The CDR3 spells CASSRQAENTEAFF. The CDR3 nucleotides read TGCGCCAGCAGCCGACAGGCAGAGAACACTGAAGCTTTCTTT.

This chain uses TRBV20-1 with TRBJ1-2; D uncertain. The CDR3 contains 11 residues. From germline, CDR1 is DFQATT and CDR2 SNEGSKA (reference sequence). V was pared by 0 bases and J by 7 bases, with 6 bases between. This CDR3 is CSARDMRGYTF. CDR3 nucleotide sequence: TGCAGTGCTAGAGATATGCGTGGCTACACCTTC.